Below, 13 T cell receptor beta chains from the same sample are listed, as sequenced in a study of identifying expanded T cells in peripheral blood. TCRdb keeps only in-frame clones here, not all; method: immunoSEQ multiplex PCR. The table has about 110,000 clones, about 85% seen once. Sequencing was carried out using blood. The receptors here all came from a person aged 18-69 years in good health.

The chain joins TRBV19 to TRBJ1-1; the D is unclear. Germline V gene data show CDR1 as LNHDA and CDR2 as SQIVND (reference sequence). V lost 6 bases to trimming and J lost 0 bases, with 8 bases between them. CDR3 length: 13 amino acids. The CDR3, as DNA: TGTGCCAGTAGGGACGGTGTGAACACTGAAGCTTTCTTT. The encoded protein is CASRDGVNTEAFF.

The V and J genes are TRBV7-2 and TRBJ1-1, with D possibly TRBD1 on 5 matching bases. The CDR3 totals 13 residues. The V end was cut by 4 bases, the J end by 4 bases, with 10 bases between. The germline V gene encodes CDR1 SGHTA and CDR2 FQGNSA. The CDR3 spells CASSSQGGTEAFF. The CDR3 coding sequence is TGTGCCAGCAGCTCTCAGGGAGGCACTGAAGCTTTCTTT.

Only one count was recorded for this clone. V usage is TRBV11-2 and J usage is TRBJ2-1; unclear D gene. This CDR3 contains 14 residues. Deletions cut 3 bases from V and 4 bases from J, with 10 bases between. From germline, CDR1 is SGHAT and CDR2 FQNNGV. The CDR3 loop is CASSFGSGYNEQFF. The DNA of the CDR3 is TGTGCCAGCAGCTTCGGTTCAGGATACAATGAGCAGTTCTTC. Full variable domain (missing parts from reference TRBV11-2 and TRBJ2-1): EAGVAQSPRYKIIEKRQSVAFWCNPISGHATLYWYQQILGQGPKLLIQFQNNGVVDDSQLPKDRFSAERLKGVDSTLKIQPAKLEDSAVYLCASSFGSGYNEQFFGPGTRLTVL.

The chain uses TRBV19 and TRBJ2-1, with D perhaps matching TRBD1 (6 bases). Germline loops: CDR1 LNHDA, CDR2 SQIVND (reference sequence). CDR3 length: 16 residues. Trimming left V 1 base short and J 6 bases short, with 16 bases between. CDR3 residues: CASSIGGQLSRNEQFF. CDR3 sequence (DNA): TGTGCCAGTAGTATAGGCGGACAGCTTTCTCGCAATGAGCAGTTCTTC.

The rearrangement joins TRBV19 to TRBJ2-1, with D possibly TRBD1 on 6 matching bases. CDR3 size: 13 residues. V gave up 1 base and J gave up 8 bases, with 9 bases separating them. The germline V gene encodes CDR1 LNHDA and CDR2 SQIVND (reference sequence). CDR3 sequence (DNA): TGTGCCAGTAGTATAGGTACAGGGTATGAGCAGTTCTTC. This gives the protein CASSIGTGYEQFF.

The chain employs TRBV2 and TRBJ2-1, with 11 bases fitting TRBD2. Unmatched junction bases numbered 4, after V lost 6 bases and J lost 0 bases. CDR1 is SNHLY, CDR2 FYNNEI, per germline. This CDR3 region has 16 residues. The CDR3 coding sequence is TGTGCCAGCAGCCCTAGCGGGGGGACCTCCTACAATGAGCAGTTCTTC. Residues: CASSPSGGTSYNEQFF. Filled out from reference TRBV2 and TRBJ2-1, the complete variable domain reads EPEVTQTPSHQVTQMGQEVILRCVPISNHLYFYWYRQILGQKVEFLVSFYNNEISEKSEIFDDQFSVERPDGSNFTLKIRSTKLEDSAMYFCASSPSGGTSYNEQFFGPGTRLTVL.

V and J are TRBV14 and TRBJ2-7; D remains ambiguous. In germline, CDR1 is SGHDN, CDR2 FVKESK. V was trimmed by 1 base and J by 6 bases, leaving 10 bases between them. There are 13 residues in the CDR3. This chain's CDR3 is CASSQGFASEQYF. Written as DNA, the CDR3 is TGTGCCAGCAGCCAAGGTTTCGCGTCCGAGCAGTACTTC.

The V call is TRBV6-4, the J call TRBJ2-2, with D uncertain. V lost 4 bases and J lost 0, with 9 bases in between. This CDR3 has 15 residues. Germline V lookup: CDR1 MRHNA, CDR2 SNTAGT. CDR3 sequence (DNA): TGTGCCAGCAGTGCCCGAGCTGCGAACACCGGGGAGCTGTTTTTT. As protein: CASSARAANTGELFF.

V usage is TRBV27 and J usage is TRBJ1-3; D is uncertain. V was pared by 5 bases and J by 0 bases, with 17 bases between. This CDR3 is 17 amino acids long. The germline gives CDR1 MNHEY, CDR2 SMNVEV (reference sequence). This CDR3 reads CASSPLAGPSSGNTIYF. The DNA of the CDR3 is TGTGCCAGCAGTCCCCTGGCCGGTCCATCCTCTGGAAACACCATATATTTT.

The chain is built from TRBV2 and TRBJ1-3; maybe TRBD1 (6 bases). Germline V lookup: CDR1 SNHLY, CDR2 FYNNEI. The CDR3 sequence is 13 residues long. V was trimmed by 5 bases and J by 2 bases, leaving 7 bases between them. In nucleotides, the CDR3 is TGTGCCAGCAGTTGGGACACTGGAAACACCATATATTTT. This gives the protein CASSWDTGNTIYF.

The chain recombines TRBV7-9 with TRBJ2-7; TRBD1 matches at 9 bases. Germline CDR1 is SEHNR and CDR2 is FQNEAQ (reference sequence). V lost 3 bases and J lost 9; bases outside the gene matches: 9. The CDR3 runs 14 residues. The CDR3, as DNA: TGTGCCAGCAGCTTTTGGGACAGGGAACGGGCGCAGTACTTC. This gives the protein CASSFWDRERAQYF.

This clone was counted a single time. The chain employs TRBV4-1 and TRBJ2-5; 8 bases match TRBD2. This CDR3 is built from 15 residues. The V gene end was trimmed by 0 bases and the J gene end by 4 bases; junction bases not matched to a gene: 4. The germline CDR1 and CDR2 sequences are MGHRA and YSYEKL. CDR3 DNA sequence: TGCGCCAGCAGCCAAGATGGAACTAGCGGAGAGACCCAGTACTTC. Protein product: CASSQDGTSGETQYF.

The chain links TRBV19 to TRBJ1-1; D is unclear. Trimming stripped 3 bases from V and 5 bases from J, with 10 bases between. CDR3 length equals 13 residues. Germline CDR1 is LNHDA and CDR2 is SQIVND (reference sequence). CDR3 residues: CASSMQVVTEAFF. CDR3 nucleotide sequence: TGTGCCAGTAGTATGCAGGTCGTGACTGAAGCTTTCTTT.